A single sample gave rise to the 20 T cell receptor beta chains below, sequenced in a study of response to subunit inactivated influenza vaccine. From the RT-PCR reads, TCRdb called clonotypes with MiXCR, one entry per CDR3 protein. The sample lists about 800,000 distinct CDR3 sequences, 21% seen once, with roughly a tenth in the top ten. This specimen was PBMCs from blood, taken 5 to 6 days after vaccination. The receptors were sampled from a man aged 45-60 years who received an inactivated influenza vaccine.

V is TRBV7-6 and J is TRBJ2-2; D is tentatively TRBD1 or TRBD2 (5 bases each). Per the germline V gene, CDR1 is SGHVS and CDR2 is FNYEAQ. V lost 5 bases, J lost 7 bases, and 11 bases lay in between. CDR3 length equals 13 residues. Here the CDR3 reads CASSIGTNGELFF. In DNA, the CDR3 is TGTGCCAGCAGCATCGGGACGAACGGGGAGCTGTTTTTT.

This clonotype was counted a few times. This sequence joins TRBV30 and TRBJ1-1, with unresolved D. The germline V gene has CDR1 GTSNPN and CDR2 SVGIG (reference sequence). The ends were cut back, 0 bases at V and 4 bases at J, with 9 bases in the middle. The CDR3 length is 13 residues. CDR3 bases: TGTGCCTGGAGTGTGGGAATCCTCACTGAAGCTTTCTTT. Translating gives CAWSVGILTEAFF.

V and J are TRBV27 and TRBJ2-5; D unresolved. CDR1 and CDR2 from the germline V gene are MNHEY and SMNVEV (reference sequence). V dropped 5 bases and J dropped 1 base, with 17 bases sitting between them. This CDR3 spans 16 amino acids. The CDR3 nucleotides read TGTGCCAGCAGTCCGTGTTTATGCGTCAGCCAAGAGACCCAGTACTTC. Protein product: CASSPCLCVSQETQYF.

The genes are TRBV29-1 and TRBJ1-2; unclear D gene. This CDR3 is 11 amino acids long. Germline V gives CDR1 SQVTM, CDR2 ANQGSEA. Trimming cost V 6 bases and J 3 bases, with 8 bases left between them. The DNA of the CDR3 is TGCAGCGTCTATCCTTACTATGGCTACACCTTC. Protein: CSVYPYYGYTF.

This clonotype was seen once. The junction and the germline gene differ at one end; a read error may be behind it. The chain is built from TRBV7-2 and TRBJ2-7, with D possibly being TRBD1 (6 bases). The CDR3 runs to 16 residues. Per the germline V gene, CDR1 is SGHTA and CDR2 is FQGNSA. The CDR3 DNA reads TGTGCCCGCAGCTTAGCCGCGACAGGACGGAACTACGAGCAGTACTTC. It specifies CARSLAATGRNYEQYF.

This clonotype occurred a few times. The genes are TRBV7-9 and TRBJ2-2; TRBD1 agrees at 7 bases. The V segment lost 1 base and the J segment 6 bases; nucleotides outside the gene matches: 5. The length of the CDR3 is 15 residues. Germline CDR1 reads SEHNR; CDR2 reads FQNEAQ (reference sequence). The CDR3 sequence is CASSLDGTVSGELFF. CDR3 DNA sequence: TGTGCCAGCAGCTTAGACGGGACAGTATCCGGGGAGCTGTTTTTT.

This chain connects TRBV4-3 to TRBJ1-4; D is unresolved. The CDR3 covers 15 residues. Germline V gene sequence: CDR1 LGHNA, CDR2 YSLEER. V was shortened by 0 bases and J by 1 base, with 6 bases between the two germline ends. CDR3 DNA: TGCGCCAGCAGCCAAGATCCGGGAACTAATGAAAAACTGTTTTTT. It encodes CASSQDPGTNEKLFF.

This clonotype was detected a few times. The gene calls are TRBV7-2 and TRBJ2-1; maybe TRBD2 (7 bases). The germline V and J ends were trimmed by 3 bases and 1 base, with 10 bases remaining between them. CDR1 SGHTA and CDR2 FQGNSA come from the germline V gene. CDR3 size: 15 residues. CDR3 DNA sequence: TGTGCCAGCAGCTTCGGGGGGCAGTCCTACAATGAGCAGTTCTTC. Translation gives CASSFGGQSYNEQFF.

This chain connects TRBV4-3 to TRBJ2-7; TRBD2 aligns across 10 bases. Losses at the gene ends were 2 bases for V and 3 bases for J; bases not matched to a gene: 7. The CDR3 is made up of 16 amino acids. Germline assignment: CDR1 LGHNA and CDR2 YSLEER. Here the CDR3 reads CASSQNSGRPYYEQYF. CDR3 in DNA: TGCGCCAGCAGCCAAAATAGCGGGAGGCCATACTACGAGCAGTACTTC.

This chain uses TRBV6-1 with TRBJ2-7, with 12 bases lining up with TRBD2. CDR3 length: 16 residues. Germline CDR1 and CDR2: MNHNS and SASEGT. Trimming cost V 4 bases and J 4 bases; bases outside gene matches: 8. Here the CDR3 DNA reads TGTGCCAGCAGTGCAGTATTGACTAGCGGGAGTTACGAGCAGTACTTC. It is translated as CASSAVLTSGSYEQYF.

The gene calls are TRBV7-2 and TRBJ2-1; 11 nucleotides agree with TRBD2. V dropped 5 bases and J dropped 8; count of bases not matched to a gene: 11. CDR1 is SGHTA and CDR2 is FQGNSA in the germline V gene. The CDR3 consists of 16 residues. CDR3 sequence: CASSPQIAGGYDEQFF. The CDR3 DNA follows: TGTGCCAGCAGCCCACAGATAGCGGGAGGGTACGATGAGCAGTTCTTC.

This clonotype was found a few times. The chain combines TRBV7-2 with TRBJ2-7, with 9 positions matching TRBD1. The CDR3 contains 16 residues. Germline V gene data show CDR1 as SGHTA and CDR2 as FQGNSA. V shed 1 base, J shed 7 bases, and the junction held 11 bases outside the gene matches. CDR3 coding DNA: TGTGCCAGCAGCTTAGTTGGACAGGGGCTCCGGGAGGAGCAGTACTTC. Translated, it gives CASSLVGQGLREEQYF.

In this sample, this clonotype turned up a few times. The chain joins TRBV7-9 to TRBJ2-1, with D perhaps assigned TRBD1 or TRBD2 (6 bases each). The CDR3 has 16 amino acids. Deletions cut 5 bases from V and 7 bases from J, with 21 bases between. Germline values: CDR1 SEHNR, CDR2 FQNEAQ (reference sequence). The CDR3: CASSTLSWGASNEQFF. CDR3 DNA: TGTGCCAGCAGCACCCTTAGTTGGGGGGCCTCTAATGAGCAGTTCTTC.

As regards this clonotype: A much more abundant neighbour one base away suggests this may be a read error. J is TRBJ2-5 and V is TRBV12-3 or TRBV12-4; D possibly corresponds to TRBD2 (6 bases). The CDR3 spans 14 residues. The CDR3 spells CASSIGGNQDTQYF. CDR3 bases: TGTGCCAGCAGTATAGGCGGGAACCAAGACACCCAGTACTTC.

V and J are TRBV3-1 and TRBJ2-7, with TRBD2 matching 10 bases. Unmatched junction bases numbered 18, after V lost 6 bases and J lost 7 bases. The CDR3 has 17 amino acids. Germline loops: CDR1 LGHDT, CDR2 YNNKEL (reference sequence). Here the CDR3 reads CASSPSVAGGLRVEQYF. CDR3 bases: TGTGCCAGCAGTCCATCCGTAGCGGGAGGACTACGAGTTGAGCAGTACTTC.

This sequence joins TRBV20-1 and TRBJ2-5, with 8 bases identical to TRBD2. CDR1 and CDR2 (germline): DFQATT, SNEGSKA (reference sequence). V gave up 1 base and J gave up 5 bases; unmatched junction bases: 6. The CDR3 contains 14 residues. The CDR3 DNA reads as TGCAGTGCTAGAGTGGCGGGGGGTGATGAGACCCAGTACTTC. Protein: CSARVAGGDETQYF.

The sample holds a few counts of this clonotype. This chain joins TRBV10-3 and TRBJ1-4; D is unclear. Trimming stripped 6 bases from V and 0 bases from J, with 11 bases between. Per germline, CDR1 ENHRY and CDR2 SYGVKD. CDR3 length: 15 amino acids. The CDR3, as DNA: TGTGCCATCAGGTCAGCAGTTGCAACTAATGAAAAACTGTTTTTT. Its translation is CAIRSAVATNEKLFF.

Only a few counts were recorded for this clonotype. V usage is TRBV7-2 and J usage is TRBJ2-1; a possible D gene is TRBD1 (6 bases). CDR1 is SGHTA and CDR2 is FQGNSA in the germline V gene. The germline V and J ends were trimmed by 7 bases and 7 bases, with 17 bases remaining between them. The CDR3 sequence is 14 residues long. DNA for the CDR3: TGTGCCAGCACCCCTGGGGGCTTGGGGAATGAGCAGTTCTTC. Residues: CASTPGGLGNEQFF.

The rearrangement joins TRBV24-1 to TRBJ2-2, with D perhaps given as TRBD1 or TRBD2 (7 bases each). The germline V and J ends were trimmed by 4 bases and 2 bases, with 16 bases remaining between them. The CDR3 length is 17 residues. Germline V gene data show CDR1 as KGHDR and CDR2 as SFDVKD. CDR3 nucleotides: TGTGCCACCAGTGACCAACCAGGGGGGGAAAACACCGGGGAGCTGTTTTTT. This encodes CATSDQPGGENTGELFF.

The chain joins TRBV21-1 to TRBJ2-5. TRBV21-1 is given as a pseudogene. The CDR3 spans 16 residues. The CDR3 region has the DNA TGTGCCAGCAGCAAAGCGGTAGAAGTGAACCAAGAGACCCAGTACTTC. Its protein product is CASSKAVEVNQETQYF.